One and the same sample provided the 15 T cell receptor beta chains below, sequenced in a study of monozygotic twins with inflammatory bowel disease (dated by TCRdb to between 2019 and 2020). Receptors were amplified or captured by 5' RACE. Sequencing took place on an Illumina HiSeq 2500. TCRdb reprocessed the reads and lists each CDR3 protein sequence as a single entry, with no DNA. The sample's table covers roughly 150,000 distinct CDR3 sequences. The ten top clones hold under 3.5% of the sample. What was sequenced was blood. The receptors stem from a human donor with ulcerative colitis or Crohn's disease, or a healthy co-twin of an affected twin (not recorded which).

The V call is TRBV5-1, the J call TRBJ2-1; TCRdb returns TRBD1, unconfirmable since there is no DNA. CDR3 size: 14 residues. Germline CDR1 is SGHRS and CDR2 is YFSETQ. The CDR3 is CASSRDRGNNEQFF.

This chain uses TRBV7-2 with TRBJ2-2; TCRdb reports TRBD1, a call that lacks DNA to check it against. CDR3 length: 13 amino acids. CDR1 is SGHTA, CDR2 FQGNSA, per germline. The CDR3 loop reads CASRWGYPGELFF.

CDR3 residues: CASSLSTDTQYF. This chain joins TRBV5-1 and TRBJ2-3. CDR3 length equals 12 residues. CDR1 and CDR2 from the germline V gene are SGHRS and YFSETQ.

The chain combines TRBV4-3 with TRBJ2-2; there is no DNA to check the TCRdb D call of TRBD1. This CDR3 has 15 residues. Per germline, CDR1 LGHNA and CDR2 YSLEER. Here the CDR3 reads CASSRTGINTGELFF.

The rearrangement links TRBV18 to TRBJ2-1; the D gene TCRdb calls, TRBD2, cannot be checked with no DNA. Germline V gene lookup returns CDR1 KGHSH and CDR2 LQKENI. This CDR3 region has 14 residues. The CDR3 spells CASSQTSGSDEQFF. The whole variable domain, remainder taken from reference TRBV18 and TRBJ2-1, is NAGVMQNPRHLVRRRGQEARLRCSPMKGHSHVYWYRQLPEEGLKFMVYLQKENIIDESGMPKERFSAEFPKEGPSILRIQQVVRGDSAAYFCASSQTSGSDEQFFGPGTRLTVL.

The CDR3 spells CASSLGQGPQETQYF. The chain employs TRBV5-1 and TRBJ2-5; TCRdb's assignment of TRBD1 cannot be checked, as there is no DNA. This CDR3 comprises 15 residues. CDR1 and CDR2 (germline): SGHRS, YFSETQ.

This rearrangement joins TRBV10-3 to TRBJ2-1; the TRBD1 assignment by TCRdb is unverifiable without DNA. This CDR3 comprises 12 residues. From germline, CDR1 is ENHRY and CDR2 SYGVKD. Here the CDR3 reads CAIMGGGDEQFF.

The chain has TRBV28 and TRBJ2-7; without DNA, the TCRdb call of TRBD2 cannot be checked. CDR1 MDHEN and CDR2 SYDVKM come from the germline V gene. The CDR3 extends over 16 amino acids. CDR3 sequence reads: CASSLTRRLAEYEQYF. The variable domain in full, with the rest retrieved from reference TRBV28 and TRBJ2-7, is DVKVTQSSRYLVKRTGEKVFLECVQDMDHENMFWYRQDPGLGLRLIYFSYDVKMKEKGDIPEGYSVSREKKERFSLILESASTNQTSMYLCASSLTRRLAEYEQYFGPGTRLTVT.

This CDR3 is CASSQAHYRLADTDTQYF. The rearrangement joins TRBV4-2 to TRBJ2-3; without DNA, the TCRdb call of TRBD2 cannot be checked. This CDR3 is built from 18 residues. Germline CDR1 reads LGHNA; CDR2 reads YNFKEQ.

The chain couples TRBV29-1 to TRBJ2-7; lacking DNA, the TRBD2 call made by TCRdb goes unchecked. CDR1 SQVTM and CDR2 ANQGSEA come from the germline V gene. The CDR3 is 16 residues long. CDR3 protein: CSVEGNPGGRVGEQYF.

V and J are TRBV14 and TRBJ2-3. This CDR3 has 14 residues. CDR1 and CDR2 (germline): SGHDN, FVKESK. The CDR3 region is CASSQDLSSDTQYF.

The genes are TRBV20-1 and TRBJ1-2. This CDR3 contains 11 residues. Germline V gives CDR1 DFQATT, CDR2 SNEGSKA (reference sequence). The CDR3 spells CSARDLRGYTF.

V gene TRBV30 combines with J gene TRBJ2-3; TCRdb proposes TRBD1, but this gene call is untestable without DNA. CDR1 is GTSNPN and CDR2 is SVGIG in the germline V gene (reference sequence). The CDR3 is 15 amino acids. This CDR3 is CAWSPGLASHDTQYF.

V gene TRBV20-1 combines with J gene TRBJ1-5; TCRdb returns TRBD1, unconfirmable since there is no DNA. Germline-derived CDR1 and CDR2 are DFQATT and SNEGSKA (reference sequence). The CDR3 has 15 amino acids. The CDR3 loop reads CSADRTGGRNQPQHF.

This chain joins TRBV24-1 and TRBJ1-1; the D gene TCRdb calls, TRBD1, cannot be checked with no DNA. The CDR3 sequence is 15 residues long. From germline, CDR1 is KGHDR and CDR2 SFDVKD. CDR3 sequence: CATSESGGMNTEAFF.